This entry describes one TCR beta chain. Per the original data handling: Reference gene primer amplification gave estimated nucleated cell counts. Data came from immunoSEQ multiplex PCR; TCRdb stores just in-frame clones and leaves some out. For V, J and clone size, that table is used; D and trimming come from the DNA. This table has 300,000 or so clones, around four fifths appearing once. Germline assignment: CDR1 SNHLY and CDR2 FYNNEI. CDR3 length: 17 amino acids. V shed 2 bases, J shed 4 bases, and the junction held 6 bases outside the gene matches. This sample is part of a study of blood T cell repertoires in COVID-19. Study details: Material from acute and convalescent COVID-19 was sourced from the United States, Italy and Spain.

This TCR was sampled from a woman between 50 and 59 years old with active or convalescent COVID-19. The V call is TRBV2, the J call TRBJ2-3; 13 bases fit TRBD2. The material sequenced was peripheral blood. As DNA, the CDR3 is TGTGCCAGCAGTGAAACTAGCGGGAGGGCCTTGTCAGATACGCAGTATTTT. Translating it yields CASSETSGRALSDTQYF.